This T cell receptor (beta chain) is drawn from a study of blood T cell repertoires in COVID-19. As for the study in general: COVID-19 samples, acute and convalescent, were from the United States, Italy and Spain. T cells, B-cell-depleted T cells, or PBMCs supplied cDNA or gDNA.

In the study's own analysis: Using reference gene primer amplification, nucleated cell counts were estimated. This table comes from immunoSEQ multiplex PCR, and its TCRdb copy is limited to in-frame clones, with some not included. D and trimming come from the DNA, and the V and J calls and clone size come from that table. The table shows about 160,000 clones, with around 85% occurring only once. This CDR3 is built from 13 residues. The germline V and J ends were trimmed by 7 bases and 2 bases, with 9 bases remaining between them. Germline-derived CDR1 and CDR2 are MNHEY and SMNVEV (reference sequence).

This TCR was recovered from a human donor with acute or convalescent COVID-19. The donor label of this sample is uncertain. V is TRBV27 and J is TRBJ1-3, with D tentatively TRBD1 (6 bases). The sequencing sample was made of peripheral blood. The CDR3 region has the DNA TGTGCCAGCAAGAACAGGGCTGGAAACACCATATATTTT. Its translation is CASKNRAGNTIYF.